This T cell receptor beta chain was profiled in a study of T cells in Graves' hyperthyroidism and ophthalmopathy. From RNA transcripts, TCR beta CDR3 regions were amplified. Researchers ran a first-round RT-PCR on the TCR CDR3 using the HTBI primer set. TCRdb fed the multiplex PCR reads into MiXCR, producing one record per CDR3 protein. The sample has over 700,000 distinct CDR3 sequences, approximately 40% seen once. Sequenced: blood. This TCR derives from a woman between 40 and 55 years old with Graves' hyperthyroidism.

The CDR3 loop is CASSQVRKAFF. CDR3 nucleotide sequence: TGTGCCAGCAGCCAAGTCCGGAAAGCTTTCTTT. V is TRBV14 and J is TRBJ1-1, with no clear D. CDR1 and CDR2 (germline): SGHDN, FVKESK. The CDR3 sequence is 11 residues long. V gave up 1 base and J gave up 9 bases, with 6 bases separating them. The variable domain in full, with the rest retrieved from reference TRBV14 and TRBJ1-1, is EAGVTQFPSHSVIEKGQTVTLRCDPISGHDNLYWYRRVMGKEIKFLLHFVKESKQDESGMPNNRFLAERTGGTYSTLKVQPAELEDSGVYFCASSQVRKAFFGQGTRLTVV.